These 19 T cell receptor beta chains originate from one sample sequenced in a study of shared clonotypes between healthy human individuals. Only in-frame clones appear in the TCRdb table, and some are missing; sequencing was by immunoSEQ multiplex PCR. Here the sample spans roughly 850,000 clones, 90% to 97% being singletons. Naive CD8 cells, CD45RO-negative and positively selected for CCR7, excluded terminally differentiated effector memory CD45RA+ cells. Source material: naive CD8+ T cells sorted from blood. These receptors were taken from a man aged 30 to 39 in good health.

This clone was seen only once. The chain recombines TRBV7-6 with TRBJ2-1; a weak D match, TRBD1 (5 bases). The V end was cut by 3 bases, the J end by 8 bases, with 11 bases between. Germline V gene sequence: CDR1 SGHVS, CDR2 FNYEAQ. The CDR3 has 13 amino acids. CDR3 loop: CASSFPGFDEQFF. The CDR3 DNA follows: TGTGCCAGCAGCTTTCCAGGGTTCGATGAGCAGTTCTTC.

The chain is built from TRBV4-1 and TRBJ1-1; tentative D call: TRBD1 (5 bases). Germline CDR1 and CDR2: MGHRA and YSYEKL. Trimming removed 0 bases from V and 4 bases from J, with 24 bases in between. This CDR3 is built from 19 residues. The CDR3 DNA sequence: TGCGCCAGCAGCCAAGATCCCCAGACCCACCTTGTTGGGGGCACTGAAGCTTTCTTT. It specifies CASSQDPQTHLVGGTEAFF.

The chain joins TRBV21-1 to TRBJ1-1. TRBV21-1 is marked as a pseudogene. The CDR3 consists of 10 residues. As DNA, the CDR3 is TGTGCCAGCAGCCAAAAGGGCCTCTCTTTT. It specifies CASSQKGLSF.

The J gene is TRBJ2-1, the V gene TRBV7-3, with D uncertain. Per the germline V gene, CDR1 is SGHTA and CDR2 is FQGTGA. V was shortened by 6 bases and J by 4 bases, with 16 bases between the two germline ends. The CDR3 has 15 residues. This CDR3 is CASSTLDAPYNEQFF. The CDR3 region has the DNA TGTGCCAGCAGTACCTTGGACGCTCCATACAATGAGCAGTTCTTC. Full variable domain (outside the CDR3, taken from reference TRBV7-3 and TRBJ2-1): GAGVSQTPSNKVTEKGKYVELRCDPISGHTALYWYRQSLGQGPEFLIYFQGTGAADDSGLPNDRFFAVRPEGSVSTLKIQRTERGDSAVYLCASSTLDAPYNEQFFGPGTRLTVL.

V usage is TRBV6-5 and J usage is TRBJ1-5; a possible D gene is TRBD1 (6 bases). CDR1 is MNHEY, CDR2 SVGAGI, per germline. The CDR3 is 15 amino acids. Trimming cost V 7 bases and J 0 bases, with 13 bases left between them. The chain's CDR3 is CASTDRTYSNQPQHF. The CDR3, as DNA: TGTGCCAGCACCGACAGGACTTATAGCAATCAGCCCCAGCATTTT.

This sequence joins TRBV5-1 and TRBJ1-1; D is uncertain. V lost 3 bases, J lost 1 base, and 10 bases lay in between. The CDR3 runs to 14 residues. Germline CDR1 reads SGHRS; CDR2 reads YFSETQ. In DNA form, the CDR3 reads TGCGCCAGCAGCTCCTCCCGATCGAACACTGAAGCTTTCTTT. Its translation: CASSSSRSNTEAFF.

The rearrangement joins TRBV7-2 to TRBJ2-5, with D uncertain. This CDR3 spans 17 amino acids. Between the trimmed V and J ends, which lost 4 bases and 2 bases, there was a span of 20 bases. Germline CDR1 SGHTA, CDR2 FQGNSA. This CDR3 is CASSSNAFGVGQETQYF. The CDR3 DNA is TGTGCCAGCAGCTCAAATGCTTTTGGGGTTGGACAAGAGACCCAGTACTTC. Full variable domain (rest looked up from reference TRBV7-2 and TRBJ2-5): GAGVSQSPSNKVTEKGKDVELRCDPISGHTALYWYRQSLGQGLEFLIYFQGNSAPDKSGLPSDRFSAERTGGSVSTLTIQRTQQEDSAVYLCASSSNAFGVGQETQYFGPGTRLLVL.

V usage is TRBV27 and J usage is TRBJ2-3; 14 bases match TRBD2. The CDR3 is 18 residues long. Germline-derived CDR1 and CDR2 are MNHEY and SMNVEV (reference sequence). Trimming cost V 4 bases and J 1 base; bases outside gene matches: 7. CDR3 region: CASSSGLAGGSGTDTQYF. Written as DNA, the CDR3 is TGTGCCAGCAGTTCCGGACTAGCGGGAGGCAGTGGCACAGATACGCAGTATTTT.

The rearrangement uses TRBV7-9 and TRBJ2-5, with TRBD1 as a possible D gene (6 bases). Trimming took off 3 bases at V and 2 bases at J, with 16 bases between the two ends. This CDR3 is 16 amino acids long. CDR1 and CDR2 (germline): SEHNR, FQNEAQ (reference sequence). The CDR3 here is CASSFPTGPTQETQYF. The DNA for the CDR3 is TGTGCCAGCAGCTTCCCGACAGGACCCACGCAAGAGACCCAGTACTTC.

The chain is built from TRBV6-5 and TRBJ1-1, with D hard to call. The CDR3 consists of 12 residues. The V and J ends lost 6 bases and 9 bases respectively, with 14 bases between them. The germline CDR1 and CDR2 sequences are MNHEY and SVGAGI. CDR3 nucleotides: TGTGCCAGCAGCCCAGACCGATCTCAAGCTTTCTTT. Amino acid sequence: CASSPDRSQAFF.

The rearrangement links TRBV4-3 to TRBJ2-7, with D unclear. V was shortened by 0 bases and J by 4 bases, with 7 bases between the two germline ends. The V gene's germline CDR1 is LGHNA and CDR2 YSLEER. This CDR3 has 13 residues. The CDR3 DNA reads TGCGCCAGCAGCCAAGAGTACTCGTACGAGCAGTACTTC. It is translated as CASSQEYSYEQYF.

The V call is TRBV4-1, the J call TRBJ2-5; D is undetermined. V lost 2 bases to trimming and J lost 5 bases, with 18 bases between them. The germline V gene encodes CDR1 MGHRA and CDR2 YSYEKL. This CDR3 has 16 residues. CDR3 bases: TGCGCCAGCAGCCAACCGGGCCTAGGGTTGGGGGAGACCCAGTACTTC. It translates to CASSQPGLGLGETQYF.

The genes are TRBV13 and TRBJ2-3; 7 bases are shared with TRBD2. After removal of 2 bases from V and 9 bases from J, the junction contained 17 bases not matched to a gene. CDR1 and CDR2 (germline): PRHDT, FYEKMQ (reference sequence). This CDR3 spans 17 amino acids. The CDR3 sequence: CASSLKLAGARVGTQYF. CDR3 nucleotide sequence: TGTGCCAGCAGCTTAAAGTTGGCGGGAGCGAGGGTTGGGACGCAGTATTTT.

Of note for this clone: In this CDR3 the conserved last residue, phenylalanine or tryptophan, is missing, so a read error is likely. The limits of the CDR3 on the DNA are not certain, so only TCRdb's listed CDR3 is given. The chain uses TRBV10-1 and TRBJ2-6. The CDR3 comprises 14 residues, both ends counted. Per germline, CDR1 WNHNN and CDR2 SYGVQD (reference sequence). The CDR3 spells CASSCRPRSHKVGP.

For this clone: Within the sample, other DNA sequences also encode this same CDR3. CDR3 in amino acids: CASSFLDQPQHF. The CDR3 DNA sequence: TGTGCCAGCAGCTTCTTGGATCAGCCCCAGCATTTT. The chain employs TRBV7-9 and TRBJ1-5, with unresolved D. V lost 3 bases and J 5 bases, leaving 5 bases between the germline ends. The CDR3 spans 12 residues. Per germline, CDR1 SEHNR and CDR2 FQNEAQ (reference sequence). Together with reference TRBV7-9 and TRBJ1-5, the CDR3 gives the full variable domain: DTGVSQNPRHKITKRGQNVTFRCDPISEHNRLYWYRQTLGQGPEFLTYFQNEAQLEKSRLLSDRFSAERPKGSFSTLEIQRTEQGDSAMYLCASSFLDQPQHFGDGTRLSIL.

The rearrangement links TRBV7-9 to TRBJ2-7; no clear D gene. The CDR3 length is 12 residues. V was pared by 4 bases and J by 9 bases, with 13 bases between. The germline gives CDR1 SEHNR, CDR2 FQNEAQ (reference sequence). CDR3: CASSSPTARQYF. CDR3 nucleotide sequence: TGTGCCAGCAGCTCACCGACCGCTCGGCAGTACTTC.

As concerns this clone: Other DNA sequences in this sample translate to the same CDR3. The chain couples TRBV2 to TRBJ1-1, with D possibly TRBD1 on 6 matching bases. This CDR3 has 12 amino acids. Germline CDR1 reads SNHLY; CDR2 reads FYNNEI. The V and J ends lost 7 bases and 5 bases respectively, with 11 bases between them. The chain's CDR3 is CASIGGRTEAFF. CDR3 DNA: TGTGCCAGCATTGGGGGGCGGACTGAAGCTTTCTTT.

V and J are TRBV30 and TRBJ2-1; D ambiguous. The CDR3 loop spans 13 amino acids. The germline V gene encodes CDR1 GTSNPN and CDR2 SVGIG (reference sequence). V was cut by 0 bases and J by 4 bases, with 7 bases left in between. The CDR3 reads CAWSVHGYNEQFF. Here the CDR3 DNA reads TGTGCCTGGAGTGTACACGGTTACAATGAGCAGTTCTTC.

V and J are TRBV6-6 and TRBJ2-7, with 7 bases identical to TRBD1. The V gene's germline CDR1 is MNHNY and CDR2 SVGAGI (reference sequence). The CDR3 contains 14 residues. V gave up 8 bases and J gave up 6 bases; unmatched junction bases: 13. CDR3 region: CASQGETPGGEQYF. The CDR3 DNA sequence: TGTGCCAGCCAGGGGGAAACGCCTGGGGGCGAGCAGTACTTC.